A single T cell receptor beta chain is shown here with its context. This clone's antigen is unknown. One base away there is no much larger clone; base qualities are not given. Unmatched junction bases come to 6, with V trimmed by 1 base and J by 7 bases. Its CDR3 holds 14 amino acids, cysteine through phenylalanine. Just CDR3 DNA is preserved here, 42 bases in frame from base 1. The CDR1 and CDR2 encoded by the germline V gene are SNHLY and FYNNEI. The record originates from a study of T cell changes during pregnancy in multiple sclerosis (dated by TCRdb to between 2017 and 2020). For the study in its entirety: The study looked at changes in the T cell repertoire across pregnancy in women with multiple sclerosis.

Libraries were constructed by the immunoSEQ multiplex PCR assay. This is the immuneACCESS table as TCRdb keeps it, with only in-frame sequences that have V and J called. A part of the clones is gone; compared with another copy, unresolved V genes explain less than half, and the rest is unexplained. This sample holds some 77,000 clones; around nine tenths were observed only once. The top ten constitute 0.21% of the sample. This clonotype was sampled from a female donor with multiple sclerosis, enrolled in a pregnancy study. Recombination connected TRBV2 to TRBJ1-1; 7 bases in between match TRBD1. This specimen consisted of CD4+ T cells from peripheral blood mononuclear cells, obtained before pregnancy. CDR3 protein: CASSEEQGKNEAFF. The nucleotide sequence is TGTGCCAGCAGTGAAGAACAGGGGAAGAATGAAGCTTTCTTT. The entire variable domain, with the stretches around the CDR3 drawn from the reference TRBV2 and TRBJ1-1 proteins, is EPEVTQTPSHQVTQMGQEVILRCVPISNHLYFYWYRQILGQKVEFLVSFYNNEISEKSEIFDDQFSVERPDGSNFTLKIRSTKLEDSAMYFCASSEEQGKNEAFFGQGTRLTVV.